One and the same sample provided the 3 T cell receptor beta chains below, sequenced in a study of CD8 T cells in Susac syndrome. Reverse transcription used roughly 0.5 to 1 ug RNA and random hexamers. In TCRdb, the immunoSEQ multiplex PCR reads were re-called with MiXCR into one record per CDR3 protein. This table holds about 75,000 distinct CDR3 sequences, approximately 94% found once. Material for sequencing was CD8+ T cells from PBMCs. The receptors were sampled from a human donor with Susac syndrome.

The chain combines TRBV9 with TRBJ2-5; TRBD1 matches 8 bases. CDR1 and CDR2 from the germline V gene are SGDLS and YYNGEE. Trimming cost V 0 bases and J 1 base; bases outside gene matches: 2. The CDR3 length is 15 residues. CDR3 in amino acids: CASSVGGTGQETQYF. DNA for the CDR3: TGTGCCAGCAGCGTAGGGGGGACAGGCCAAGAGACCCAGTACTTC.

The V and J genes are TRBV21-1 and TRBJ2-2; the D segment call TRBD1 is taken from the table without a DNA check. TRBV21-1 is described as a pseudogene. The CDR3 length is 15 residues. The DNA for the CDR3 is TGTGCCAGCAGCAAAGGGACAGGGGACACCGGGGAGCTGTTTTTT. Encoded protein: CASSKGTGDTGELFF.

In DNA form, the CDR3 reads TGCGCCAGCAGCTCGAGGGAGCGTGATGGCTACACCTTC. It yields the protein CASSSRERDGYTF. The chain couples TRBV5-1 to TRBJ1-2; D ambiguous. The CDR3 sequence is 13 residues long. With 3 bases removed from V and 6 bases from J, the gap between germline ends came to 12 bases. CDR1 is SGHRS and CDR2 is YFSETQ in the germline V gene.